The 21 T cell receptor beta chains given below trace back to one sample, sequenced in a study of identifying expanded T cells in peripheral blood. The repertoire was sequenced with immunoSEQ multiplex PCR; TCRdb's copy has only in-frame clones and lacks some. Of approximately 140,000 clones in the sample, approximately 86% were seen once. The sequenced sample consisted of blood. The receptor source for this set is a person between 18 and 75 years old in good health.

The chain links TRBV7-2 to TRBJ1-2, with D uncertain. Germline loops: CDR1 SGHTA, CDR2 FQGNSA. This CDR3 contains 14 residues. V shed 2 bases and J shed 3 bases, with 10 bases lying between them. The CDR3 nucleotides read TGTGCCAGCAGCTTATTCGGGGATGACTATGGCTACACCTTC. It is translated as CASSLFGDDYGYTF.

CDR3 nucleotide sequence: TGCGCCAGCAGCTTGGGGGTTGAGACCCAGTACTTC. This translates into CASSLGVETQYF. The chain combines TRBV5-1 with TRBJ2-5; D remains unclear. Trimming removed 0 bases at V and 5 bases at J, with 5 bases between. The germline gives CDR1 SGHRS, CDR2 YFSETQ. The CDR3 is made up of 12 amino acids.

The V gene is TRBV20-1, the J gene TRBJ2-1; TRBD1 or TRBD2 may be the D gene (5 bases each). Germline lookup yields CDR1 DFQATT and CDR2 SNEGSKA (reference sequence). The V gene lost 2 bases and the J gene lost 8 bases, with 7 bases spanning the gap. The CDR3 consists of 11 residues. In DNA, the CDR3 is TGCAGTGCTAGAAGGGGAGATGAGCAGTTCTTC. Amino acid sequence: CSARRGDEQFF.

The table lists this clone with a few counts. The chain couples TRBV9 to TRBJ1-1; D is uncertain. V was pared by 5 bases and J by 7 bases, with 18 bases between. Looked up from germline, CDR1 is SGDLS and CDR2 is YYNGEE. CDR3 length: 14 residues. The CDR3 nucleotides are TGTGCCAGCAGTTCCGGACGAGGAGGTGGTGAAGCTTTCTTT. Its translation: CASSSGRGGGEAFF.

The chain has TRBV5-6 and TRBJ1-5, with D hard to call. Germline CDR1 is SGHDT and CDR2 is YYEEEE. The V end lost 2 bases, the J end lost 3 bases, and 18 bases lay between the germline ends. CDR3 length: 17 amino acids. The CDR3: CASSFRTKGTVNQPQHF. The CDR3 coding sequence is TGTGCCAGCAGCTTCCGGACGAAGGGAACCGTCAATCAGCCCCAGCATTTT. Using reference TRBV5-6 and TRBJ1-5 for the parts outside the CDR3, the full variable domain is DAGVTQSPTHLIKTRGQQVTLRCSPKSGHDTVSWYQQALGQGPQFIFQYYEEEERQRGNFPDRFSGHQFPNYSSELNVNALLLGDSALYLCASSFRTKGTVNQPQHFGDGTRLSIL.

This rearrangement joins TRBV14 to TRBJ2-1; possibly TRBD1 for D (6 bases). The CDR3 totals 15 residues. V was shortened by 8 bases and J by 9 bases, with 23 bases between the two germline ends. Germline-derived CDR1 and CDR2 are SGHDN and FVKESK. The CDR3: CASYRDPLCRGEQFF. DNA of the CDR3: TGTGCCAGCTACAGGGACCCCTTATGCCGGGGTGAGCAGTTCTTC.

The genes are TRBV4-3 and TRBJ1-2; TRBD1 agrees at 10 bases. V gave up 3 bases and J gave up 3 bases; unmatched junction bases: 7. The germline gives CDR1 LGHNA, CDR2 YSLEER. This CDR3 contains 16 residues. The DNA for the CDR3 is TGCGCCAGCAGCCAGCTCGGACAGGGGGATGACTATGGCTACACCTTC. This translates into CASSQLGQGDDYGYTF.

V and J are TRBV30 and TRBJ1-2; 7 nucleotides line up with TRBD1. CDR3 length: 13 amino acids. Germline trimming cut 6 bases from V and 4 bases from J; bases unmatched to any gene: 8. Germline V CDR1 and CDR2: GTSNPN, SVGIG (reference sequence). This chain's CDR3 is CACIGQAFYGYTF. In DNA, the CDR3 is TGTGCCTGCATTGGACAGGCGTTCTATGGCTACACCTTC.

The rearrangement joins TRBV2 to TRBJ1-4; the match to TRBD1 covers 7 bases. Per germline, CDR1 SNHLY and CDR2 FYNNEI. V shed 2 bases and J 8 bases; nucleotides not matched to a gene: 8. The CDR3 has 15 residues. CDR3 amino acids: CASSEYRGREEKLFF. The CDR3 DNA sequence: TGTGCCAGCAGTGAATACAGGGGACGGGAGGAAAAACTGTTTTTT.

CDR3 nucleotides: TGTGCCAGCAGTTCTACAGGGCACGAGCAGTACTTC. Translated: CASSSTGHEQYF. This chain joins TRBV7-9 and TRBJ2-7, with D tentatively TRBD1 (6 bases). Germline CDR1 reads SEHNR; CDR2 reads FQNEAQ (reference sequence). The CDR3 has 12 amino acids. Trimming took 6 bases from V and 5 from J, leaving 11 bases between them.

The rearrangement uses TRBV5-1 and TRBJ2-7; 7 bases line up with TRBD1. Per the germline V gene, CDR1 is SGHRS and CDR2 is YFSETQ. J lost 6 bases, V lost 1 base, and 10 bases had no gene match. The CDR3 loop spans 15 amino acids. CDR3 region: CASSLSQGIQVEQYF. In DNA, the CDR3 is TGCGCCAGCAGCTTGTCACAGGGGATTCAGGTCGAGCAGTACTTC.

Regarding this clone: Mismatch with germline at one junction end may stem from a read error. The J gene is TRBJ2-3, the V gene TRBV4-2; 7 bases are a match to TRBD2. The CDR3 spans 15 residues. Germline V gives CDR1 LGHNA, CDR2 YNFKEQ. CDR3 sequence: CASRQGTAGGDTQYF. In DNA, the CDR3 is TGTGCCAGCAGGCAAGGGACTGCCGGGGGGGATACGCAGTATTTT.

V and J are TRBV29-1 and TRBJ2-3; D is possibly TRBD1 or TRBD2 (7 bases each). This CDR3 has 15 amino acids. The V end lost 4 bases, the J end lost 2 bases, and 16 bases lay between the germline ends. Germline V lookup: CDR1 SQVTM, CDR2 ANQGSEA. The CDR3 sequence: CSVVRQGGDTDTQYF. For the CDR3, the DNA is TGCAGCGTTGTTAGACAGGGAGGGGACACAGATACGCAGTATTTT.

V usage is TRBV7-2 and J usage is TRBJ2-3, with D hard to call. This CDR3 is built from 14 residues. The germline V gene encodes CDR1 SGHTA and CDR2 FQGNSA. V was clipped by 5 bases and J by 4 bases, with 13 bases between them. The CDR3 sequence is CASSPVRAPDTQYF. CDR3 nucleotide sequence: TGTGCCAGCAGCCCCGTTAGGGCCCCAGATACGCAGTATTTT.

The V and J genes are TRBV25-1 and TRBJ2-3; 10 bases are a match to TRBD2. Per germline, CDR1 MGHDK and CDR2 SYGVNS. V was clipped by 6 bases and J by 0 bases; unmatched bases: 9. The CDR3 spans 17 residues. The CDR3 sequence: CASSPFRAGGSTDTQYF. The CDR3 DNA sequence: TGTGCCAGCAGCCCATTCAGAGCGGGGGGGAGCACAGATACGCAGTATTTT.

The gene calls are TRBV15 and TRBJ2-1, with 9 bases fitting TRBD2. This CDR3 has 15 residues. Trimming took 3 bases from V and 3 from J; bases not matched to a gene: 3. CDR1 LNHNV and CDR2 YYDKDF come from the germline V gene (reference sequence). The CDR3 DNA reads TGTGCCACCAGCAGCCGCGGGGGGGTCTACAATGAGCAGTTCTTC. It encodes CATSSRGGVYNEQFF.

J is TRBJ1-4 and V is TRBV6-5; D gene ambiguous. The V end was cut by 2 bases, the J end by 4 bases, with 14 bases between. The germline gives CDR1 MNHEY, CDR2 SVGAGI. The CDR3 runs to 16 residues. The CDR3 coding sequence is TGTGCCAGCAGTTACGATTCAAGCGTCGGTAATGAAAAACTGTTTTTT. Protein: CASSYDSSVGNEKLFF.

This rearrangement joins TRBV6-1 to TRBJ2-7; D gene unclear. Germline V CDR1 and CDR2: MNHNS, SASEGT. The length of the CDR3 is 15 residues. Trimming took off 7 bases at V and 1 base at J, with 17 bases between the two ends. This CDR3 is CASTPMSDLSYEQYF. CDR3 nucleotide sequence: TGTGCCAGCACTCCCATGTCGGACCTTTCCTACGAGCAGTACTTC.

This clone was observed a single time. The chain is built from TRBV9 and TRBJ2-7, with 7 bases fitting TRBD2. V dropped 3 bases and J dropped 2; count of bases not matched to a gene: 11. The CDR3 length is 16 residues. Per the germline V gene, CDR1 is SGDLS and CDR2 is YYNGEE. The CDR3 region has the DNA TGTGCCAGCAGCGCCTCAGTCGGGGACTACACCTACGAGCAGTACTTC. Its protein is CASSASVGDYTYEQYF.

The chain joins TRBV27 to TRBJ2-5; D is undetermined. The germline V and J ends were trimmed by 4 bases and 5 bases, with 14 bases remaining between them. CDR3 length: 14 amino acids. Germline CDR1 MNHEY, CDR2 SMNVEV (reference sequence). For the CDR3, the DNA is TGTGCCAGCAGTTCCTACCTCCGTTGGGAGACCCAGTACTTC. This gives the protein CASSSYLRWETQYF.

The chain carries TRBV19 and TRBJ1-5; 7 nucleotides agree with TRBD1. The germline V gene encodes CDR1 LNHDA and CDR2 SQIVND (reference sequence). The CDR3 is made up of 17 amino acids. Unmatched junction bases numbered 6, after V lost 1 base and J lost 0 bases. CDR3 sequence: CASSIVGGYYSNQPQHF. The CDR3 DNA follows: TGTGCCAGTAGTATAGTAGGGGGCTACTATAGCAATCAGCCCCAGCATTTT.